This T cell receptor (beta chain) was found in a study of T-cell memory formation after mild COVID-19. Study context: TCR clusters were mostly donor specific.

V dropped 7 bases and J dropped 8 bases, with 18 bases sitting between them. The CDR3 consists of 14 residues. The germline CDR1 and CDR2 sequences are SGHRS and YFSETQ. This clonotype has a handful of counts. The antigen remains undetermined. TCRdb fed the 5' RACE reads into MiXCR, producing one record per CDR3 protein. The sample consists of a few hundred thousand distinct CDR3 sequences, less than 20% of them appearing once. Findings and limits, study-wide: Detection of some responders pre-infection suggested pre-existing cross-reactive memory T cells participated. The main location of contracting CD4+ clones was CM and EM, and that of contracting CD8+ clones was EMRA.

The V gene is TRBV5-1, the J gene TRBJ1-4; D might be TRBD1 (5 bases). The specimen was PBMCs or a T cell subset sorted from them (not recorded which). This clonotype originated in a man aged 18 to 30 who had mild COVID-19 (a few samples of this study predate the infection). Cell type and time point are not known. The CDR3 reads CASGEGPWGEKLFF. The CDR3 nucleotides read TGCGCCAGCGGCGAGGGACCGTGGGGCGAAAAACTGTTTTTT.